This T cell receptor beta chain came from a study of cytomegalovirus exposure and HLA in healthy donors. PCR involved 60 Vbeta and 13 Jbeta primers. Clones were read by immunoSEQ multiplex PCR, and TCRdb kept only the in-frame ones, dropping some. Seen here are roughly 150,000 clones, around 80% observed once, and the top ten hold 8.5%. V shed 1 base, J shed 4 bases, and the junction held 6 bases outside the gene matches. The CDR3 contains 18 residues. In germline, CDR1 is ENHRY, CDR2 SYGVKD. Material: PBMCs. This chain uses TRBV10-3 with TRBJ2-5, with TRBD2 matching 16 bases. The clonotype was recovered from a male donor in good health and CMV-seropositive. The CDR3 DNA follows: TGTGCCATCAGTGAGTTCGAGGGACTAGCGGGAGGGACAGAGACCCAGTACTTC. Residues: CAISEFEGLAGGTETQYF.